This T cell receptor beta chain stems from a study of molecular identifiers for immune sequencing clone quantification. Whole-study results and caveats: The share of molecules held by clones above 20 RNA copies was over 98% in effector cells and under 1% in naive cells. Investigators reportedly could detect spiked Jurkat TCR RNA from one cell among 1.1 million or so naive cells.

TCRdb reprocessed the PCR reads with MiXCR, giving one entry per CDR3 protein. This sample has approximately 680,000 distinct CDR3 sequences, with 25% found just once. The CDR3 is 15 residues long. The germline V gene has CDR1 SGDLS and CDR2 YYNGEE. Trimming shortened V by 2 bases and J by 0 bases, and 8 bases separated the two germline ends. This clonotype was recorded at least ten times. Its antigen remains unidentified. The source material was naive CD8+ T cells from blood, with Jurkat cell RNA spiked in. The subset: FACS-sorted CD8+CD4-CCR7+CD45RA+ naive T cells. The chain employs TRBV9 and TRBJ2-2; D ambiguous. The TCR sequence derives from a human donor in good health. Some libraries in this study had Jurkat cell RNA spiked in. The CDR3 DNA follows: TGTGCCAGCAGCGTTTTCAGTACGAACACCGGGGAGCTGTTTTTT. Amino acids: CASSVFSTNTGELFF.